This TCR beta chain was profiled in a study of T cell responses to AZD1222 COVID-19 vaccine (dated by TCRdb to the early 2020s). Study-wide context: A total of about 230 trial participants underwent TCR sequencing, of whom approximately 210 received two doses of AZD1222 and approximately 25 received two doses of the MenACWY control vaccine. Trial participants were enrolled into age subgroups of 18-55, 56-69 and 70-plus years, which contained around 150, 29 and 61 TCR-sequenced participants, respectively.

Study-level results and caveats: Nearly half of unique spike-specific TCRs reportedly recognized epitopes outside regions mutated in the B.1.351 and B.1.1.7 variants. Most participants were white British and females outnumbered males, and the authors suggested that clonal diversity may have been underestimated. Only a handful of AZD1222 recipients were SARS-CoV-2 seropositive at baseline, limiting conclusions about previously exposed vaccinees. Because no day 14 peak-response samples were available, the repertoires could be characterized only after the peak T cell response. After two AZD1222 doses, spike-specific TCR breadth and depth were significantly higher than at day 0 and than in MenACWY recipients. In the small 56-69-year group, the increase in depth fell short of significance, most likely because of low power. CD4 TCRs associated with the vaccine covered the entire spike protein, and the dominant responses were in regions 160-218 and 743-854.

The time point label corresponds to: about 28 days (+/-7) after the second vaccine dose. The sample's treatment or condition label, in plain terms: meningococcal conjugate vaccine given as trial control. Vaccinee samples were obtained from the UK trials COV001 and COV002, which included a single-blind randomized controlled phase 2/3 trial of AZD1222 (ChAdOx1 nCoV-19) in healthy adults. For TCRbeta chain sequencing, PBMC samples were collected from trial participants at day 0 and at day 28 after the second dose. The CDR3 regions of human TCRbeta chains were subjected to immunosequencing. Processing in the source paper ran as follows. Repertoire TCRs were checked for matches against a reference library of SARS-CoV-2-specific TCRs that had been generated using the MIRA antigen-specificity platform. Breadth meant the fraction of unique TCRs that were SARS-CoV-2-associated, whereas depth meant the fraction of total T cells that were SARS-CoV-2-associated. Using the MIRA data, each spike-specific TCR was assigned both to the spike region to which the TCR was reactive and to a CD4 or CD8 class. Log10-transformed breadth and depth values were compared by one-way ANOVA with Sidak's multiple comparisons tests. TCRdb re-hosts the immuneACCESS table, in-frame sequences only. Its copies lack some clones; in the studies checked, an unresolved V gene accounts for under half of them, and the cause for the rest is not known. From that table come the V and J calls and clone size; the DNA was used to work out D and trimming. In all, the sample holds some 150,000 clones, and roughly 85% of those were seen once. Approximately 8% of the sample goes to the ten largest clones.

Comment on this clone: Its antigen specificity is not known. Per-nucleotide qualities are absent, and no much larger clonotype sits a single base away.

The CDR3 runs 14 residues from the cysteine to the phenylalanine. Only CDR3 DNA is held: 42 bases, read in frame from base 1. Trimmed from V: 4 bases; trimmed from J: 1 base; junction bases lacking a gene match: 2. The germline V gene (reference sequence) specifies SEHNR as CDR1 and FQNEAQ as CDR2. The sequence was obtained from an adult who received the MenACWY meningococcal vaccine as a control. The sequence joins TRBV7-9 to TRBJ1-1; 8 central bases correspond to TRBD1. The sample in question was peripheral blood, obtained 28 days after the second dose of the MenACWY control vaccine. The CDR3: CASSSDRANTEAFF. DNA sequence: TGTGCCAGCAGCTCGGACAGGGCGAACACTGAAGCTTTCTTT.